The 11 T cell receptor beta chains given below trace back to one sample, sequenced in a study of T cell responses to AZD1222 COVID-19 vaccine. TCRdb's table, derived via immunoSEQ multiplex PCR, lists solely in-frame clones and lacks some. The data contain about 200,000 clones, under 95% of them singletons. The sequencing used peripheral blood, collected 28 days after the second AZD1222 dose. These receptors were collected from an adult who received the AZD1222 COVID-19 vaccine.

The rearrangement links TRBV7-7 to TRBJ1-1; tentatively, D is TRBD1 (6 bases). CDR1 is SSHAT, CDR2 FNYEAQ, per germline (reference sequence). The germline V and J ends were trimmed by 0 bases and 1 base, with 24 bases remaining between them. This CDR3 contains 20 residues. This CDR3 reads CASSLALFLRTVFPNTEAFF. The CDR3 region has the DNA TGTGCCAGCAGCTTAGCACTATTCTTGAGGACAGTCTTCCCGAACACTGAAGCTTTCTTT.

The gene calls are TRBV10-3 and TRBJ1-1, with D tentatively TRBD1 (5 bases). Deletions cut 1 base from V and 1 base from J, with 10 bases between. The germline V gene has CDR1 ENHRY and CDR2 SYGVKD. The CDR3 is made up of 15 amino acids. The CDR3 reads CAISEYRTTNTEAFF. The CDR3 coding sequence is TGTGCCATCAGTGAGTACAGGACAACGAACACTGAAGCTTTCTTT.

The chain uses TRBV2 and TRBJ1-2, with 7 bases fitting TRBD1. V lost 9 bases, J lost 2 bases, and 6 bases stayed unmatched. The CDR3 is 13 residues long. The germline CDR1 and CDR2 sequences are SNHLY and FYNNEI. The CDR3 nucleotides are TGTGCCAGGTTCGACAGGGTAAACTATGGCTACACCTTC. Encoded protein: CARFDRVNYGYTF.

V and J are TRBV18 and TRBJ1-4, with 7 positions matching TRBD1. The CDR3 has 16 amino acids. CDR1 and CDR2 (germline): KGHSH, LQKENI. V was clipped by 4 bases and J by 3 bases; unmatched bases: 8. CDR3 sequence: CASSQTTGVSNEKLFF. In nucleotides, the CDR3 is TGTGCCAGCTCACAAACAACAGGGGTATCTAATGAAAAACTGTTTTTT.

V and J are TRBV11-2 and TRBJ2-1, with 10 bases lining up with TRBD1. Trimming removed 8 bases from V and 7 bases from J; junction bases left unmatched: 8. This CDR3 is 14 amino acids long. Germline CDR1 SGHAT, CDR2 FQNNGV. The CDR3 bases are TGTGCCAGCGGGAGGGACAGGGGTTTGAATGAGCAGTTCTTC. As protein: CASGRDRGLNEQFF.

This sequence joins TRBV25-1 and TRBJ1-2, with 7 bases fitting TRBD1. This CDR3 has 14 amino acids. V lost 0 bases and J lost 3; bases outside the gene matches: 1. Germline CDR1 is MGHDK and CDR2 is SYGVNS. CDR3 nucleotides: TGTGCCAGCAGTGAATATGACAGGGACTATGGCTACACCTTC. This translates into CASSEYDRDYGYTF.

The V call is TRBV6-2 or TRBV6-3, the J call TRBJ2-2; no reliable D call. Germline-derived CDR1 and CDR2 are MNHEY and SVGEGT. The CDR3 is made up of 13 amino acids. The V end was cut by 5 bases, the J end by 7 bases, with 11 bases between. CDR3 bases: TGTGCCAGCAGTCCCAACTCGATCGGGGAGCTGTTTTTT. Translation gives CASSPNSIGELFF.

The chain carries TRBV7-6 and TRBJ1-5; 10 nucleotides match TRBD1. The ends lost 6 bases at V and 6 bases at J; junction bases unmatched: 8. This CDR3 has 15 amino acids. Germline V gene sequence: CDR1 SGHVS, CDR2 FNYEAQ. The DNA of the CDR3 is TGTGCCAGCAGTCGCGGGACAGGGGCGATTCAGCCCCAGCATTTT. Translation: CASSRGTGAIQPQHF.

Only one count was recorded for this clone. The genes are TRBV6-5 and TRBJ1-1; 9 bases match TRBD1. The CDR3 consists of 14 residues. Germline V gene sequence: CDR1 MNHEY, CDR2 SVGAGI. V shed 5 bases, J shed 3 bases, and the junction held 4 bases outside the gene matches. The CDR3 DNA sequence: TGTGCCAGCAGTCCCCGGGACAGGGACACTGAAGCTTTCTTT. Encoded protein: CASSPRDRDTEAFF.

This chain connects TRBV5-6 to TRBJ1-1; 9 bases align to TRBD1. Germline-derived CDR1 and CDR2 are SGHDT and YYEEEE. There are 15 residues in the CDR3. Trimming cost V 5 bases and J 5 bases; bases outside gene matches: 10. This CDR3 reads CASSLMTGGLTEAFF. CDR3 DNA: TGTGCCAGCAGTTTGATGACAGGGGGGTTGACTGAAGCTTTCTTT.

V gene TRBV5-6 combines with J gene TRBJ1-2; 12 bases are a match to TRBD1. The CDR3 extends over 15 amino acids. From germline, CDR1 is SGHDT and CDR2 YYEEEE. Losses at the gene ends were 0 bases for V and 8 bases for J; bases not matched to a gene: 5. The CDR3 DNA sequence: TGTGCCAGCAGCTTGGTGGGACAGGGGGCTAGGGGCTACACCTTC. It translates to CASSLVGQGARGYTF.